The 21 T cell receptor beta chains below were found in one sample sequenced in a study of shared clonotypes between healthy human individuals. The method was immunoSEQ multiplex PCR; TCRdb's version includes in-frame clones alone and lacks a portion of them. The sample gives roughly 2,500,000 clones, more than 85% of which show up once; 0.36% is in the top ten. Material for sequencing was naive CD4+ T cells from PBMCs. Sample subset: CD45RA+ positively selected. The receptors were sampled from a man aged 18 to 30 in good health. Some clones in this sample may be carry-over from other donors' samples.

The V gene is TRBV5-4, the J gene TRBJ2-1, with a possible D match to TRBD2 (5 bases). Germline V gene sequence: CDR1 SGHNT, CDR2 YYREEE (reference sequence). This CDR3 has 14 residues. With 2 bases removed from V and 7 bases from J, the gap between germline ends came to 13 bases. The CDR3 DNA reads TGTGCCAGCAGCTTCGGCGGGCGAGAAAATGAGCAGTTCTTC. Its protein product is CASSFGGRENEQFF.

The chain couples TRBV4-2 to TRBJ2-5; no definite D call. V lost 1 base, J lost 4 bases, and 13 bases lay in between. The CDR3 is 15 amino acids. CDR1 LGHNA and CDR2 YNFKEQ come from the germline V gene. The CDR3 DNA follows: TGTGCCAGCAGCCAAGGGGCCCCCCCCCGAGAGACCCAGTACTTC. As protein: CASSQGAPPRETQYF.

The rearrangement links TRBV7-9 to TRBJ1-1, with TRBD1 as a possible D gene (6 bases). V dropped 2 bases and J dropped 1 base, with 8 bases sitting between them. This CDR3 has 14 amino acids. Germline assignment: CDR1 SEHNR and CDR2 FQNEAQ (reference sequence). For the CDR3, the DNA is TGTGCCAGCAGCTTACCGGACAGGAACACTGAAGCTTTCTTT. It encodes CASSLPDRNTEAFF.

Of note for this clone: In the same sample, other DNA sequences code for this CDR3. V usage is TRBV2 and J usage is TRBJ2-3, with D unresolved. V was trimmed by 6 bases and J by 1 base, leaving 5 bases between them. CDR1 and CDR2 (germline): SNHLY, FYNNEI. The CDR3 consists of 12 residues. CDR3 sequence: CASSDRTDTQYF. The CDR3 nucleotides read TGTGCCAGCAGCGACCGCACAGATACGCAGTATTTT.

The chain uses TRBV14 and TRBJ2-1, with 13 bases lining up with TRBD2. Germline V CDR1 and CDR2: SGHDN, FVKESK. The CDR3 has 16 residues. The V and J ends lost 5 bases and 4 bases, in that order; junction bases with no gene match: 5. Here the CDR3 DNA reads TGTGCCAGCAGCGGGACTAGCGGGATCTCATACAATGAGCAGTTCTTC. Its translation: CASSGTSGISYNEQFF.

The rearrangement uses TRBV30 and TRBJ2-1; D ambiguous. The CDR3 contains 10 residues. CDR1 is GTSNPN and CDR2 is SVGIG in the germline V gene (reference sequence). V was cut by 6 bases and J by 8 bases, with 8 bases left in between. CDR3 region: CACKVHEQFF. CDR3 DNA sequence: TGTGCCTGCAAAGTCCATGAGCAGTTCTTC.

The gene calls are TRBV5-6 and TRBJ1-1; tentative D call: TRBD1 (6 bases). Looked up from germline, CDR1 is SGHDT and CDR2 is YYEEEE. The V end was cut by 4 bases, the J end by 4 bases, with 11 bases between. The CDR3 runs to 13 residues. The CDR3 coding sequence is TGTGCCAGCAGCGCTAACAGGGTCACTGAAGCTTTCTTT. This encodes CASSANRVTEAFF.

The chain joins TRBV28 to TRBJ2-3; D unclear. Germline CDR1 reads MDHEN; CDR2 reads SYDVKM. The CDR3 extends over 12 amino acids. The V end lost 1 base, the J end lost 8 bases, and 7 bases lay between the germline ends. The chain's CDR3 is CASSLLEATQYF. The DNA for the CDR3 is TGTGCCAGCAGTTTATTGGAAGCTACGCAGTATTTT.

V and J are TRBV7-3 and TRBJ2-7, with 13 bases that match TRBD2. Unmatched junction bases numbered 1, after V lost 3 bases and J lost 5 bases. CDR1 is SGHTA, CDR2 FQGTGA, per germline. CDR3 length: 14 residues. CDR3 residues: CASSLGTSGNEQYF. CDR3 nucleotides: TGTGCCAGCAGCTTGGGGACTAGCGGGAACGAGCAGTACTTC.

The sample holds one count of this clone. The chain employs TRBV5-6 and TRBJ2-6; D is ambiguous. V lost 0 bases and J lost 1, with 5 bases in between. The CDR3 loop spans 15 amino acids. CDR1 is SGHDT and CDR2 is YYEEEE in the germline V gene. This CDR3 is CASSLVGSGANVLTF. Here the CDR3 DNA reads TGTGCCAGCAGCTTGGTCGGGTCTGGGGCCAACGTCCTGACTTTC.

This clone was observed a handful of times. The chain uses TRBV7-2 and TRBJ1-1; D is possibly TRBD1 (6 bases). CDR1 is SGHTA and CDR2 is FQGNSA in the germline V gene. V was shortened by 5 bases and J by 1 base, with 11 bases between the two germline ends. The CDR3 extends over 14 amino acids. CDR3 sequence: CASSQQGGNTEAFF. The CDR3 DNA reads as TGTGCCAGCAGCCAACAGGGCGGGAACACTGAAGCTTTCTTT.

The V and J genes are TRBV4-1 and TRBJ1-3; no clear D gene. V shed 4 bases and J shed 0 bases, with 10 bases lying between them. This CDR3 has 15 amino acids. CDR1 is MGHRA and CDR2 is YSYEKL in the germline V gene. The CDR3 sequence is CASSLAGVSGNTIYF. The CDR3 DNA sequence: TGCGCCAGCAGCCTCGCCGGGGTCTCTGGAAACACCATATATTTT.

The chain employs TRBV11-2 and TRBJ1-4; D gene uncertain. The CDR3 runs 16 residues. The germline V and J ends were trimmed by 1 base and 7 bases, with 16 bases remaining between them. CDR1 is SGHAT and CDR2 is FQNNGV in the germline V gene. Here the CDR3 DNA reads TGTGCCAGCAGCTTAGGGTACTCGGGCAGCGGTGAAAAACTGTTTTTT. It translates to CASSLGYSGSGEKLFF.

The chain links TRBV18 to TRBJ1-1; no definite D call. Germline V lookup: CDR1 KGHSH, CDR2 LQKENI. There are 15 residues in the CDR3. V was pared by 3 bases and J by 1 base, with 12 bases between. In nucleotides, the CDR3 is TGTGCCAGCTCACCCCTTTTTGACAAGAACACTGAAGCTTTCTTT. Translating it yields CASSPLFDKNTEAFF. Full variable domain (rest looked up from reference TRBV18 and TRBJ1-1): NAGVMQNPRHLVRRRGQEARLRCSPMKGHSHVYWYRQLPEEGLKFMVYLQKENIIDESGMPKERFSAEFPKEGPSILRIQQVVRGDSAAYFCASSPLFDKNTEAFFGQGTRLTVV.

This chain joins TRBV18 and TRBJ1-4; 7 nucleotides align to TRBD1. The CDR3 loop spans 17 amino acids. Germline V gene data show CDR1 as KGHSH and CDR2 as LQKENI. Trimming cost V 4 bases and J 0 bases; bases outside gene matches: 8. Written as DNA, the CDR3 is TGTGCCAGCTCACTATTGGGACAGACTGCAACTAATGAAAAACTGTTTTTT. This gives the protein CASSLLGQTATNEKLFF.

For this clone: Other DNA sequences of this sample code for an identical CDR3. V gene TRBV6-5 combines with J gene TRBJ2-5; D could derive from TRBD1 or TRBD2 (5 bases each). The CDR3 consists of 14 residues. The V gene lost 2 bases and the J gene lost 2 bases, with 9 bases spanning the gap. Germline CDR1 and CDR2: MNHEY and SVGAGI. CDR3 loop: CASSYGGGQETQYF. The CDR3, as DNA: TGTGCCAGCAGTTACGGGGGTGGGCAAGAGACCCAGTACTTC.

The CDR3 is CASRPGGTGVAFF. In nucleotides, the CDR3 is TGTGCCAGCCGGCCGGGTGGGACGGGGGTAGCTTTCTTT. The chain is built from TRBV28 and TRBJ1-1, with TRBD1 as a possible D gene (5 bases). Trimming cost V 8 bases and J 10 bases, with 20 bases left between them. This CDR3 has 13 residues. Germline V gene sequence: CDR1 MDHEN, CDR2 SYDVKM.

This chain joins TRBV13 and TRBJ2-2; 7 bases map to TRBD1. This CDR3 spans 13 amino acids. Looked up from germline, CDR1 is PRHDT and CDR2 is FYEKMQ (reference sequence). V shed 11 bases and J 6 bases; nucleotides not matched to a gene: 9. CDR3 bases: TGTGCCGGAAAGAGGGGGCTGGCCGGGGAGCTGTTTTTT. Protein product: CAGKRGLAGELFF.

The gene calls are TRBV27 and TRBJ1-5; a weak D match, TRBD1 (6 bases). Germline V gene sequence: CDR1 MNHEY, CDR2 SMNVEV (reference sequence). CDR3 length: 15 amino acids. The V end lost 6 bases, the J end lost 2 bases, and 14 bases lay between the germline ends. The CDR3 DNA sequence: TGTGCCAGCAGCCTCCGCGAGGGGGGCAATCAGCCCCAGCATTTT. Residues: CASSLREGGNQPQHF.

CDR3 protein: CASSSDRDSGNTIYF. The CDR3 nucleotides are TGTGCCAGTTCCTCCGACAGGGACTCTGGAAACACCATATATTTT. The chain carries TRBV6-5 and TRBJ1-3; 7 bases are a match to TRBD1. J was trimmed by 0 bases and V by 9 bases; bases with no gene match: 8. CDR1 is MNHEY, CDR2 SVGAGI, per germline. The CDR3 has 15 residues.

V is TRBV4-3 and J is TRBJ2-5; D gene uncertain. The J call may be wrong; the DNA end is better matched by TRBJ2-7. CDR1 is LGHNA, CDR2 YSLEER, per germline. The length of the CDR3 is 13 residues. The CDR3 loop reads CASSRITSGEQYF. CDR3 nucleotide sequence: TGCGCCAGCAGCCGAATAACCTCCGGCGAGCAGTACTTC.